This TCR beta chain comes out of a study of PD-1 blockade in mismatch repair-deficient tumors. About the research overall: Patients had eleven to twelve mismatch repair-deficient cancer types and were previously treated and progressing. Whole-study findings and limits: Tumor-resident clones, often undetectable pretreatment in blood, expanded then contracted after pembrolizumab.

Points on this clone: Antigen unknown.

Only in-frame clones appear in the TCRdb table, and some are missing; sequencing was by immunoSEQ multiplex PCR. The sample gives approximately 110,000 clones, around three quarters of which show up once; 4.5% to 5.5% is in the top ten. Between the trimmed V and J ends, which lost 5 bases and 6 bases, there was a span of 14 bases. The CDR3 is made up of 14 amino acids. Per germline, CDR1 MNHNS and CDR2 SASEGT. The sequence derives from an adult with mismatch repair-deficient cancer. The chain links TRBV6-1 to TRBJ1-5; D might be TRBD1 (5 bases). Here the sequenced sample was peripheral blood, taken approximately 14 months after starting pembrolizumab. For the CDR3, the DNA is TGTGCCAGCAGTCTTAGGGGTAAAGGTCAGCCCCAGCATTTT. This translates into CASSLRGKGQPQHF.